The sequence of this T cell receptor beta chain was determined in a study of T cell repertoires in ileal Crohn's disease. Study-level information: The MI sample came from the proximal margin of the surgical specimen. Study results and caveats: All patients with clonality above 26.8% had endoscopic recurrence. Compared with CD4 T cells, sorted CD8 cells carried more expanded clones.

The CDR3 consists of 14 residues. V shed 6 bases, J shed 13 bases, and the junction held 16 bases outside the gene matches. Germline CDR1 ENHRY, CDR2 SYGVKD. Concerning this clone itself: Its antigen remains unknown.

Time point noted: proximal margin of the surgical specimen (macroscopically non-inflamed). Patients were adults with ileal or ileocolonic Crohn's disease needing resection. Sequenced by immunoSEQ multiplex PCR; TCRdb stores in-frame clones only, minus some. The sample includes more than 3,000 clones, under 75% seen only once; the top ten take roughly 27%. Sequenced material: ileal tissue. This TCR was sampled from an adult with Crohn's disease. The V call is TRBV10-3, the J call TRBJ1-2, with TRBD1 identical over 8 bases. The CDR3 region has the DNA TGTGCCATCAGACCCTCCGGGACAGGCTTAATCGGCACCTTC. It yields the protein CAIRPSGTGLIGTF.